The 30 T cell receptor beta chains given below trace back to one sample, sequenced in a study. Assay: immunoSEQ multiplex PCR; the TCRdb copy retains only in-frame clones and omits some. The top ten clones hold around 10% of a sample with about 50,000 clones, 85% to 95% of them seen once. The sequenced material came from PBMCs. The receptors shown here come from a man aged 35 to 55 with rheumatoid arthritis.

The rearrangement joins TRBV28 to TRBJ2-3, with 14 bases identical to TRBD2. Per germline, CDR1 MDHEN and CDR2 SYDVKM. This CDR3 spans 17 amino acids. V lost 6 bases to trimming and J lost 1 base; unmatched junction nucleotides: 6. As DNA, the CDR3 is TGTGCCAGCAGACCCTGGACTAGCGGGGGGCGCACAGATACGCAGTATTTT. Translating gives CASRPWTSGGRTDTQYF.

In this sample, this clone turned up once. DNA of the CDR3: TGTGCCAGCAGTTTATACGGCATCTCGGGAAACACCATATATTTT. Encoded protein: CASSLYGISGNTIYF. The rearrangement uses TRBV27 and TRBJ1-3; no clear D gene. Trimming shortened V by 1 base and J by 4 bases, and 11 bases separated the two germline ends. The CDR3 runs to 15 residues. The germline gives CDR1 MNHEY, CDR2 SMNVEV (reference sequence).

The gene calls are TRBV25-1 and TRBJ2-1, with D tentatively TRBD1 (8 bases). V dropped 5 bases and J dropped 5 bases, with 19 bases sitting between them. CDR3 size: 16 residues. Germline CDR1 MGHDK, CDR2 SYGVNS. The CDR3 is CASSNRGTTLHNEQFF. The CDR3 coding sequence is TGTGCCAGCAGTAACAGGGGGACTACCCTACACAATGAGCAGTTCTTC.

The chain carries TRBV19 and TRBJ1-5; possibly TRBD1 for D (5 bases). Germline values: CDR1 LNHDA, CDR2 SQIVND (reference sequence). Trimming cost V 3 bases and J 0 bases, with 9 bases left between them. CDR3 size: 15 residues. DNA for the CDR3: TGTGCCAGTAGTATCGACAGAAATAGCAATCAGCCCCAGCATTTT. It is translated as CASSIDRNSNQPQHF.

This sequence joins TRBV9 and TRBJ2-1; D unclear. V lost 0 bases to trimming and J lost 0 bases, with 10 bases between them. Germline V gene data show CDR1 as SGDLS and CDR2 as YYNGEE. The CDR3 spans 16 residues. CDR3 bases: TGTGCCAGCAGCGTAGGCCACTCGAGCTCCTACAATGAGCAGTTCTTC. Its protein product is CASSVGHSSSYNEQFF. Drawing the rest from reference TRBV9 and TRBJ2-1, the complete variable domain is DSGVTQTPKHLITATGQRVTLRCSPRSGDLSVYWYQQSLDQGLQFLIQYYNGEERAKGNILERFSAQQFPDLHSELNLSSLELGDSALYFCASSVGHSSSYNEQFFGPGTRLTVL.

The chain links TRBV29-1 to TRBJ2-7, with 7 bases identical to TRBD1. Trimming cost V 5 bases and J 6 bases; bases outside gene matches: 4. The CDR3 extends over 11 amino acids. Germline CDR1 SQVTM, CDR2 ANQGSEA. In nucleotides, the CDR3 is TGCAGCGTTCTCACAGGGGTCGAGCAGTACTTC. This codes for CSVLTGVEQYF.

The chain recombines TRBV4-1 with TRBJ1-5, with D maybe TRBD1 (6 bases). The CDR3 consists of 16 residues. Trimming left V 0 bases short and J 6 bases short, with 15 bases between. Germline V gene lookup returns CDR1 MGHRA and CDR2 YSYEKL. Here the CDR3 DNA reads TGCGCCAGCAGCCAAGAGGTAGGGGGTCTGGGTCAGCCCCAGCATTTT. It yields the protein CASSQEVGGLGQPQHF.

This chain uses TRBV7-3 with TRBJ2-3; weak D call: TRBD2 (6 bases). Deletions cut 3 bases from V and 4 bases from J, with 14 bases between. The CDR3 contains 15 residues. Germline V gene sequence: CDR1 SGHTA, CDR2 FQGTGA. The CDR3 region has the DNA TGTGCCAGCAGCTTCACGGGGACTGTGGCAGATACGCAGTATTTT. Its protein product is CASSFTGTVADTQYF.

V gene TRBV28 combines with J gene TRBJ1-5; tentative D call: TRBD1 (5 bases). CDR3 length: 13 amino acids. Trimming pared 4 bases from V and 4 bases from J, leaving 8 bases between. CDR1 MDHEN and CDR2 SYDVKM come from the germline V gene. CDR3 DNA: TGTGCCAGCAGTTCGGCAGGGAATCAGCCCCAGCATTTT. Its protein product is CASSSAGNQPQHF.

Written as DNA, the CDR3 is TGTGCCAGCAGTGAGCTTCTTGGGGGTGACCAAGAGACCCAGTACTTC. This codes for CASSELLGGDQETQYF. This sequence joins TRBV25-1 and TRBJ2-5; perhaps D is TRBD1 or TRBD2 (5 bases each). The V end was cut by 3 bases, the J end by 0 bases, with 14 bases between. Germline V CDR1 and CDR2: MGHDK, SYGVNS. This CDR3 comprises 16 residues.

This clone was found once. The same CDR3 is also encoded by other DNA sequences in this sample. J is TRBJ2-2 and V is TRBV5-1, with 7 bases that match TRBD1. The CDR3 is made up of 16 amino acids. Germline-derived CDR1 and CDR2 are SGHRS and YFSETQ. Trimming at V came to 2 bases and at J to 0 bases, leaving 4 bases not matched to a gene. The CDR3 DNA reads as TGCGCCAGCAGCTTAACCGGGACAGCGAACACCGGGGAGCTGTTTTTT. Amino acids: CASSLTGTANTGELFF.

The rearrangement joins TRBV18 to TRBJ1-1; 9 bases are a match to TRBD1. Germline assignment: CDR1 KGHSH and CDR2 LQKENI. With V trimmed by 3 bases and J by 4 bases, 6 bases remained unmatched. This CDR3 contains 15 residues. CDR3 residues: CASSPGQGGSTEAFF. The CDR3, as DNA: TGTGCCAGCTCACCGGGACAGGGCGGGAGCACTGAAGCTTTCTTT.

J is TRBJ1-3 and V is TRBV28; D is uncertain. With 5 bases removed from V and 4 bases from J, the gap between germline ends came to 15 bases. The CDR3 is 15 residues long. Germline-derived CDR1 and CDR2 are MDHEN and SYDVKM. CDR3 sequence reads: CASSEDLTEGNTIYF. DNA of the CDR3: TGTGCCAGCAGTGAGGATCTAACGGAAGGAAACACCATATATTTT.

The DNA of the CDR3 is TGCAGTGCTAGTAAGGGGTCCAGGGAGACCCAGTACTTC. This codes for CSASKGSRETQYF. The chain combines TRBV20-1 with TRBJ2-5; a weak D match, TRBD1 (5 bases). Germline lookup yields CDR1 DFQATT and CDR2 SNEGSKA (reference sequence). V was shortened by 3 bases and J by 5 bases, with 13 bases between the two germline ends. The CDR3 runs to 13 residues.

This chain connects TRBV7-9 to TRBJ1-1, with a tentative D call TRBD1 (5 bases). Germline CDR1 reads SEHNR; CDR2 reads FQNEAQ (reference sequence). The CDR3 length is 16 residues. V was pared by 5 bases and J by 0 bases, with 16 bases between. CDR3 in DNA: TGTGCCAGCAGCGCGCGGACAAATATGTTGAACACTGAAGCTTTCTTT. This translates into CASSARTNMLNTEAFF.

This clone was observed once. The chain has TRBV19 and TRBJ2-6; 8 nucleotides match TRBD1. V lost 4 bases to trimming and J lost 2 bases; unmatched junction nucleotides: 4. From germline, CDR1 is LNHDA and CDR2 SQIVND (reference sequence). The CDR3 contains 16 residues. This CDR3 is CASSRLTGAGANVLTF. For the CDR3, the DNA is TGTGCCAGTAGTAGGCTGACAGGGGCTGGGGCCAACGTCCTGACTTTC. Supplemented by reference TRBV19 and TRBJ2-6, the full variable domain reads DGGITQSPKYLFRKEGQNVTLSCEQNLNHDAMYWYRQDPGQGLRLIYYSQIVNDFQKGDIAEGYSVSREKKESFPLTVTSAQKNPTAFYLCASSRLTGAGANVLTFGAGSRLTVL.

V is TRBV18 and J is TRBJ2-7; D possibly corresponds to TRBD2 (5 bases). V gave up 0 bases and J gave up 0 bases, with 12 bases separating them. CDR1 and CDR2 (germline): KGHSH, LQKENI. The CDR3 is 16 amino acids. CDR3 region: CASSPPGGPSSYEQYF. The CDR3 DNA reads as TGTGCCAGCTCACCACCAGGAGGTCCTAGCTCCTACGAGCAGTACTTC.

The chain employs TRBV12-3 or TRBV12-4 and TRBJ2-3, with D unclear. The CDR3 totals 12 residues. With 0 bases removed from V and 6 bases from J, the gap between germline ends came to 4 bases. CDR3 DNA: TGTGCCAGCAGTTTAGCGATTGATACGCAGTATTTT. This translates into CASSLAIDTQYF.

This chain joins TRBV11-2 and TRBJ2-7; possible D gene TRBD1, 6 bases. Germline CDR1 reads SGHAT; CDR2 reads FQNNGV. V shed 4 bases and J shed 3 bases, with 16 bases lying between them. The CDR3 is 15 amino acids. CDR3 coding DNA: TGTGCCAGCAGCTCCAGGGGTGGCAGGGACTACGAGCAGTACTTC. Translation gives CASSSRGGRDYEQYF.

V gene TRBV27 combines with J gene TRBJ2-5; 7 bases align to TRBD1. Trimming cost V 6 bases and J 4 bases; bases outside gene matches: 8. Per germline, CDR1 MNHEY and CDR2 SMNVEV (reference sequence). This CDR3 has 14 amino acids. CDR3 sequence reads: CASSTRQGRETQYF. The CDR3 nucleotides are TGTGCCAGCAGCACCCGACAGGGTCGAGAGACCCAGTACTTC.

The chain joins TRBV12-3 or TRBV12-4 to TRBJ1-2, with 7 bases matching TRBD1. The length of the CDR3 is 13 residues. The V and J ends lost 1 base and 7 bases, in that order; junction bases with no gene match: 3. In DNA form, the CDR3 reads TGTGCCAGCAGTTTAGGGGACAGTGGTGGCTACACCTTC. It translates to CASSLGDSGGYTF.

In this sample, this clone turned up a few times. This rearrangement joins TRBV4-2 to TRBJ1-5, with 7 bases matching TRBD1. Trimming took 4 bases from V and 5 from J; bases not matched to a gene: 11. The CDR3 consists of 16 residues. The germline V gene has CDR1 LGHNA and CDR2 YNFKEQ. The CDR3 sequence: CASSPVFGQAYQPQHF. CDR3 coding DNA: TGTGCCAGCAGCCCCGTTTTTGGACAGGCTTATCAGCCCCAGCATTTT.

Here the CDR3 reads CASSEFPPRNTEAFF. The CDR3 nucleotides are TGTGCCAGCAGTGAATTTCCACCGAGGAACACTGAAGCTTTCTTT. This sequence joins TRBV2 and TRBJ1-1; D ambiguous. Germline CDR1 reads SNHLY; CDR2 reads FYNNEI. V was clipped by 2 bases and J by 1 base, with 11 bases between them. The CDR3 spans 15 residues.

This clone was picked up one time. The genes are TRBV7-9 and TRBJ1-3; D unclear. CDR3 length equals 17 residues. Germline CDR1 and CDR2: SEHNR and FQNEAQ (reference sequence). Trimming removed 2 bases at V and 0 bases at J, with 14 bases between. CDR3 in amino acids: CASSLNWAESSGNTIYF. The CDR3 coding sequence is TGTGCCAGCAGCTTAAATTGGGCCGAGAGCTCTGGAAACACCATATATTTT.

CDR3 sequence reads: CASSSRGGGTDTQYF. The CDR3 DNA sequence: TGTGCCAGCAGCTCCCGGGGGGGAGGCACAGATACGCAGTATTTT. This sequence joins TRBV5-6 and TRBJ2-3; 8 bases line up with TRBD2. Germline CDR1 and CDR2: SGHDT and YYEEEE. V dropped 3 bases and J dropped 1; count of bases not matched to a gene: 4. The length of the CDR3 is 15 residues.

The CDR3 is CASSFGQHTEAFF. CDR3 DNA sequence: TGTGCCAGCAGTTTCGGACAGCACACTGAAGCTTTCTTT. The chain carries TRBV6-5 and TRBJ1-1; possible D gene TRBD1, 6 bases. V gave up 4 bases and J gave up 3 bases, with 9 bases separating them. The CDR3 totals 13 residues. Germline CDR1 and CDR2: MNHEY and SVGAGI.

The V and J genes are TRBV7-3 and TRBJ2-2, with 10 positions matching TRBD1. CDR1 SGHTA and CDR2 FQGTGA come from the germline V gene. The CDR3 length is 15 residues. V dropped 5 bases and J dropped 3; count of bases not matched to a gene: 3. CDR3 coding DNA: TGTGCCAGCAGCCCCGGGACAGGGGACACCGGGGAGCTGTTTTTT. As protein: CASSPGTGDTGELFF.

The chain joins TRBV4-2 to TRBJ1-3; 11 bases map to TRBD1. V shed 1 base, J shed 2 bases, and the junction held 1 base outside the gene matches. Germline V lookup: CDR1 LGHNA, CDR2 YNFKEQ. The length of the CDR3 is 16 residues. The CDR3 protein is CASSQGGQGAGNTIYF. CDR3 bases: TGTGCCAGCAGCCAAGGGGGACAGGGGGCTGGAAACACCATATATTTT.

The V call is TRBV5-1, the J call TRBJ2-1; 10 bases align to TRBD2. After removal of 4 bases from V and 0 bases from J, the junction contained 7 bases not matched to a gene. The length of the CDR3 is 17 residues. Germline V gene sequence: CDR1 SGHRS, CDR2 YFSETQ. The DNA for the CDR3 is TGCGCCAGCAGCATTAGCGGGGGGTCCCTCTCCTACAATGAGCAGTTCTTC. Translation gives CASSISGGSLSYNEQFF.

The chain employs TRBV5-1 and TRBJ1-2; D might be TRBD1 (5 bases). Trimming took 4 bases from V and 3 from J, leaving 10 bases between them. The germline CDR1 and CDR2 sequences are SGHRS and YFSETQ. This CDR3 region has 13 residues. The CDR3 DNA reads TGCGCCAGCAGCCCAGGAGGGGACTATGGCTACACCTTC. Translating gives CASSPGGDYGYTF.